This record looks at one T cell receptor (beta chain) sequence and its context. The antigen is undetermined. This sample stems from a study of Ad26.COV2.S vaccination and SARS-CoV-2 variants. Study summary: Recipients of Ad26.COV2.S got it intramuscularly, once or twice 56 days apart. Study-wide results and limits: The study found similar non-spike TCR breadth in vaccine and placebo recipients.

The CDR3 length is 16 residues. V gave up 5 bases and J gave up 4 bases; unmatched junction bases: 9. CDR1 and CDR2 (germline): MNHEY, SMNVEV (reference sequence). TCRdb's table, derived via immunoSEQ multiplex PCR, lists solely in-frame clones and lacks some. Seen here are fewer than 400,000 clones, about 89% observed once, and the top ten hold approximately 1.9%. Indicated treatment: approximately 18 received Ad26.COV2.S at low or high dose, single or two shots; about 5 received placebo; per-sample allocation not given. Sampling occurred on day 63 after the first vaccine or placebo injection. Wuhan-strain SARS-CoV-2 spike was expressed by the Ad26 vector that made up the vaccine.

This sample comprised peripheral blood, obtained in a trial of Ad26.COV2.S vaccine versus placebo. V is TRBV27 and J is TRBJ2-1; 9 nucleotides align to TRBD2. The sequence came from a person between 18 and 59 years old who received the Ad26.COV2.S COVID-19 vaccine or a placebo. This chain's CDR3 is CASSLLGTSSYNEQFF. Written as DNA, the CDR3 is TGTGCCAGCAGTCTCCTCGGGACTAGCAGTTACAATGAGCAGTTCTTC.